This T cell receptor beta chain emerged from a study of memory CD4+ T cells and cytomegalovirus serostatus. General observations from the study: CMV serostatus prediction reached median AUC approximately 0.95, or 0.91 with US-trained model.

Details on this clone: What it binds is unknown.

The sort gate was single viable CD3+CD4+CD8-CD45RO+ cells for memory CD4+ T cells. CD4+ T cells were isolated by positive magnetic selection. Using immunoSEQ multiplex PCR, the repertoire was profiled, and TCRdb retains in-frame clones only, with some absent. The sample consists of around 60,000 clones, roughly three quarters of them appearing once. The V end was cut by 0 bases, the J end by 0 bases, with 6 bases between. Germline V lookup: CDR1 SEHNR, CDR2 FQNEAQ (reference sequence). The CDR3 runs to 16 residues. V gene TRBV7-9 combines with J gene TRBJ2-6, with no clear D. Source material: memory CD4+ T cells from blood. This clonotype was sampled from an adult in good health and CMV-seronegative. The CDR3: CASSLAVTSGANVLTF. CDR3 DNA sequence: TGTGCCAGCAGCTTAGCTGTTACCTCTGGGGCCAACGTCCTGACTTTC.